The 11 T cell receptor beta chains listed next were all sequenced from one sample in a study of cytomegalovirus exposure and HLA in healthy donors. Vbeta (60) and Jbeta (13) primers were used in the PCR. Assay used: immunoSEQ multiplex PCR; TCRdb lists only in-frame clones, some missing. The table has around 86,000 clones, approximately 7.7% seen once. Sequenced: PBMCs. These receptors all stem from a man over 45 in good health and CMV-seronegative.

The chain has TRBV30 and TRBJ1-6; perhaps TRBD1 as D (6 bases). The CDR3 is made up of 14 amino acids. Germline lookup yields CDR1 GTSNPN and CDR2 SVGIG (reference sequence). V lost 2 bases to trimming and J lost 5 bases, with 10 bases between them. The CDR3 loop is CAWSMGQDNSPLHF. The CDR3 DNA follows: TGTGCCTGGAGTATGGGACAAGATAATTCACCCCTCCACTTT.

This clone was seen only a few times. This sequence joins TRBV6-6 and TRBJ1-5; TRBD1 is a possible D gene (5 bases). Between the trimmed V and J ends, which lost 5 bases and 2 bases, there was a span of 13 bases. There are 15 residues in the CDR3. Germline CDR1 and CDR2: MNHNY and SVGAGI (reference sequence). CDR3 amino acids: CASSPSGGGNQPQHF. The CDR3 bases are TGTGCCAGCAGTCCCAGCGGGGGAGGCAATCAGCCCCAGCATTTT.

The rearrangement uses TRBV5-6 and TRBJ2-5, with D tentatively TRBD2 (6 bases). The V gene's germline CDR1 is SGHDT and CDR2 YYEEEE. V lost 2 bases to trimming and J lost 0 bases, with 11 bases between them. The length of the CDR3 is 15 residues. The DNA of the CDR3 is TGTGCCAGCAGCTTAACGGCGGGGTACCAAGAGACCCAGTACTTC. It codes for CASSLTAGYQETQYF.

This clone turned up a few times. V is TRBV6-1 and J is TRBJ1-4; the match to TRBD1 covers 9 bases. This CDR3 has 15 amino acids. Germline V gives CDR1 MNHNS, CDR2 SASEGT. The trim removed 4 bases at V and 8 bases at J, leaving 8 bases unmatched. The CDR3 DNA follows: TGTGCCAGCAGTGCTGGACAGGGGCATGGAGAAAAACTGTTTTTT. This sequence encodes CASSAGQGHGEKLFF.

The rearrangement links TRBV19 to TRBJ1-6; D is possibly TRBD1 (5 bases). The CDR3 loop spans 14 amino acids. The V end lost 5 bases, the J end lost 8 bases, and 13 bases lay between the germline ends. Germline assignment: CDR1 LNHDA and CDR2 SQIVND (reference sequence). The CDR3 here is CASSARVTDSPLHF. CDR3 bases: TGTGCCAGTAGTGCCAGGGTTACGGATTCACCCCTCCACTTT.

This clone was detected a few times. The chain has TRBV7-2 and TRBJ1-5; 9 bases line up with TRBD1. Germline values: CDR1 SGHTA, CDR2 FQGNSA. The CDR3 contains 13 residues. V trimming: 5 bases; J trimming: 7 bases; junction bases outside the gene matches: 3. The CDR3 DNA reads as TGTGCCAGCAGCCGGACAGGGGAACAGCCCCAGCATTTT. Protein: CASSRTGEQPQHF.

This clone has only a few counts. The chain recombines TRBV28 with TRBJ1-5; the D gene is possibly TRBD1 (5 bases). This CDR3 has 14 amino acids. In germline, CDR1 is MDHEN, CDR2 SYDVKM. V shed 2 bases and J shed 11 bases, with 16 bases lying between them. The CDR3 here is CASSLNLPGSSQHF. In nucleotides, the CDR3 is TGTGCCAGCAGTTTAAATCTGCCAGGGTCTTCCCAGCATTTT.

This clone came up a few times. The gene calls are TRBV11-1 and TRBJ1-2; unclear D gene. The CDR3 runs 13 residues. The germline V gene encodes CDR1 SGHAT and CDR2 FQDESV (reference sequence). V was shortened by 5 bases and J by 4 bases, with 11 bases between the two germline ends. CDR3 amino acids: CASSEGGGYGYTF. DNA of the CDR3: TGTGCCAGCAGCGAGGGCGGAGGCTATGGCTACACCTTC.

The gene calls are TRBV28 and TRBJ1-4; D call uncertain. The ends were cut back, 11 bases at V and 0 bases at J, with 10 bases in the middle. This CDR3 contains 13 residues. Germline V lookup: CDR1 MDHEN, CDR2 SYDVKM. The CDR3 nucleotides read TGTGCCGCCGGACTGTCAACTAATGAAAAACTGTTTTTT. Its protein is CAAGLSTNEKLFF. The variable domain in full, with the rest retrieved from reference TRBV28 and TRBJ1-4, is DVKVTQSSRYLVKRTGEKVFLECVQDMDHENMFWYRQDPGLGLRLIYFSYDVKMKEKGDIPEGYSVSREKKERFSLILESASTNQTSMYLCAAGLSTNEKLFFGSGTQLSVL.

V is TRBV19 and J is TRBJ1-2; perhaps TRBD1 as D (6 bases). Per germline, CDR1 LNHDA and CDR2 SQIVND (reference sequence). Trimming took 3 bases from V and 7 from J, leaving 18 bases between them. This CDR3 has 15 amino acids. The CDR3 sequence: CASSINQGRSFGYTF. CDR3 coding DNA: TGTGCCAGTAGTATTAATCAGGGGAGAAGTTTTGGCTACACCTTC.

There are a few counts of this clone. The CDR3 loop reads CASSQGRDYGYTF. The CDR3 DNA reads as TGTGCCAGCAGCCAAGGACGGGATTATGGCTACACCTTC. The chain carries TRBV28 and TRBJ1-2; unclear D gene. Per the germline V gene, CDR1 is MDHEN and CDR2 is SYDVKM. The V end lost 6 bases, the J end lost 5 bases, and 13 bases lay between the germline ends. The length of the CDR3 is 13 residues.